This entry lists 32 T cell receptor beta chains sequenced from one sample in a study of tumor-infiltrating lymphocytes in primary liver carcinoma. Bulk tissue was left unsorted, and RNA and DNA were co-extracted from 20-30 mg of it. Researchers generated TCR beta cDNA from roughly 520 ng of total RNA, relying on a constant-region primer. Amplification in three nested multiplex PCR rounds with slightly modified ARM-PCR gave rise to TCR beta libraries. In the first two PCR rounds, TRBV1-TRBV30 forward primers were paired with a C-beta reverse primer, and each round lasted nine to ten cycles. MiXCR, applied by TCRdb to the multiplex PCR reads, yields one record per CDR3 protein. The data show fewer than 250,000 distinct CDR3 sequences, with around four fifths seen just once and 15% to 20% held by the top ten. The sample consisted of tumor tissue from primary liver carcinoma. The source is a man aged 40-50 years with primary liver carcinoma and hepatitis B virus infection.

Comments on this clonotype: This may arise from a read error, as a much more abundant clone is one base away. The chain carries TRBV5-1 and TRBJ2-3, with D possibly matching TRBD2 (6 bases). Germline V lookup: CDR1 SGHRS, CDR2 YFSETQ. V was trimmed by 6 bases and J by 5 bases, leaving 16 bases between them. This CDR3 is built from 14 residues. The DNA for the CDR3 is TGCGCCAGCATGAGCAGGGACGGGGGAGATACGCAGTATTTT. Protein sequence: CASMSRDGGDTQYF.

The V gene is TRBV11-1, the J gene TRBJ2-3; D is undetermined. The CDR3 loop spans 13 amino acids. Germline lookup yields CDR1 SGHAT and CDR2 FQDESV (reference sequence). The CDR3 DNA is TGTGTCAGGAGCTTTATTGTTACAGATACGCAGTATTTT. Translation: CVRSFIVTDTQYF.

This clonotype came up once. The V and J genes are TRBV6-2 or TRBV6-3 and TRBJ2-2; D tentatively fits TRBD1 or TRBD2 (6 bases each). V lost 7 bases to trimming and J lost 10 bases, with 25 bases between them. In germline, CDR1 is MNHEY, CDR2 SVGEGT. The CDR3 is 16 amino acids. Here the CDR3 reads CASTTPGGGSPEELFF. The CDR3 DNA is TGTGCCAGCACTACCCCCGGGGGCGGCAGCCCCGAGGAGCTGTTTTTT.

The rearrangement joins TRBV11-3 to TRBJ2-5; D might be TRBD2 (5 bases). Germline V gives CDR1 SGHNT, CDR2 YENEEA. Trimming pared 7 bases from V and 5 bases from J, leaving 14 bases between. The CDR3 spans 13 residues. For the CDR3, the DNA is TGTGCCAGCACTTTCCAGTGGGAGGAGACCCAGTACTTC. It codes for CASTFQWEETQYF.

Worth noting for this clonotype: Just one base apart from a much larger clone, this may be a read error. This sequence joins TRBV4-1 and TRBJ2-3; D is unclear. This CDR3 contains 14 residues. Per germline, CDR1 MGHRA and CDR2 YSYEKL. The CDR3: CASNQDPGTDTQYF. CDR3 sequence (DNA): TGCGCCAGCAACCAAGATCCAGGCACAGATACGCAGTATTTT.

Notes on this clonotype: At one of its ends the junction is not consistent with the germline gene, which may arise from a read error. The chain recombines TRBV6-1 with TRBJ1-2, with D unresolved. The CDR3 runs to 13 residues. Germline lookup yields CDR1 MNHNS and CDR2 SASEGT. The CDR3 reads CASFSVVYYGYTF. CDR3 DNA: TGCGCCAGCTTTTCGGTCGTATACTATGGTTACACCTTC.

Comment on this clonotype: The junction differs from germline at one of its ends, possibly a read error. The genes are TRBV6-5 and TRBJ2-3, with 12 bases fitting TRBD2. The germline V gene encodes CDR1 MNHEY and CDR2 SVGAGI. The CDR3 is 15 amino acids. In nucleotides, the CDR3 is TGTAACAGCAACCCAGGACTAGCGGGAACAGATACACAGTATTTT. Amino acids: CNSNPGLAGTDTQYF.

The genes are TRBV10-2 and TRBJ2-1, with TRBD2 matching over 7 bases. Germline CDR1 and CDR2: WSHSY and SAAADI. This CDR3 region has 16 residues. In DNA, the CDR3 is TGCACCACGGTAGGACACGCGGGAGAGGCCTACAATGAGCAGTTCTTC. It yields the protein CTTVGHAGEAYNEQFF.

Points on this clonotype: The germline gene is not matched at one end of the junction; a read error may be the cause. The genes are TRBV11-3 and TRBJ2-1, with D possibly TRBD1 on 5 matching bases. CDR1 is SGHNT, CDR2 YENEEA, per germline. CDR3 length: 14 amino acids. CDR3 protein: CANSLGVSSNEQFF. The CDR3, as DNA: TGTGCCAACAGCTTAGGGGTCAGCAGCAATGAGCAGTTTTTC.

As regards this clonotype: Because the CDR3 is missing its conserved closing phenylalanine or tryptophan, this is likely a read error. The V and J genes are TRBV29-1 and TRBJ2-2; 10 bases agree with TRBD2. The CDR3 runs 15 residues. The germline V gene has CDR1 SQVTM and CDR2 ANQGSEA. CDR3 in DNA: TGTAGAGTTGGGACTAGCGCGGCGAACACCGGGGAGCTGTTTTTA. Translated: CRVGTSAANTGELFL.

Remarks on this clonotype: A junction end diverges from the germline sequence, so it may reflect a read error. The chain links TRBV11-3 to TRBJ2-1, with 11 nucleotides matching TRBD2. Per the germline V gene, CDR1 is SGHNT and CDR2 is YENEEA. The CDR3 consists of 16 residues. CDR3 nucleotides: TGTGTCAGCAGCTTAGGTATAGCGGGAGGGCGAAGTGGGCGGTTCTTC. This gives the protein CVSSLGIAGGRSGRFF. Full variable domain (remainder filled in from reference TRBV11-3 and TRBJ2-1): EAGVVQSPRYKIIEKKQPVAFWCNPISGHNTLYWYLQNLGQGPELLIRYENEEAVDDSQLPKDRFSAERLKGVDSTLKIQPAELGDSAVYLCVSSLGIAGGRSGRFFGPGTRLTVL.

The chain has TRBV11-2 and TRBJ1-5; D may be TRBD1 (6 bases). The CDR3 has 16 residues. The germline V gene encodes CDR1 SGHAT and CDR2 FQNNGV. The CDR3 bases are TGTGCTAGCGGCCTAAAAGGGGGACTTACGAATCAGCCCCAGCATTTT. This codes for CASGLKGGLTNQPQHF.

Concerning this clonotype itself: This likely comes from a read error, as the CDR3 has no conserved phenylalanine or tryptophan at its end. The chain employs TRBV6-2 or TRBV6-3 and TRBJ2-5, with 8 bases lining up with TRBD2. This CDR3 contains 15 residues. Germline CDR1 MNHEY, CDR2 SVGEGT. J was trimmed by 4 bases and V by 7 bases; bases with no gene match: 11. The CDR3 reads CASIPLLAGGETQYY. CDR3 nucleotide sequence: TGTGCCAGCATCCCCCTGCTAGCGGGCGGAGAGACCCAGTACTAC.

This clonotype has more than one count but fewer than ten. At one end the junction does not follow the germline gene, possibly because of a read error. The chain joins TRBV5-4 to TRBJ2-7; 13 bases map to TRBD2. CDR3 size: 15 residues. Looked up from germline, CDR1 is SGHNT and CDR2 is YYREEE (reference sequence). The CDR3: CAGSLRTSGRYEQYF. CDR3 coding DNA: TGTGCCGGCAGCCTTCGGACTAGCGGGAGATACGAGCAGTACTTC. Looking up the rest from reference TRBV5-4 and TRBJ2-7 gives the full variable domain: ETGVTQSPTHLIKTRGQQVTLRCSSQSGHNTVSWYQQALGQGPQFIFQYYREEENGRGNFPPRFSGLQFPNYSSELNVNALELDDSALYLCAGSLRTSGRYEQYFGPGTRLTVT.

Written as DNA, the CDR3 is TGTGCCAGCAGTTTATTAGCGTCTAGCGGGAGGTTTTCTAATGAGCAGTTCTTC. It is translated as CASSLLASSGRFSNEQFF. The rearrangement links TRBV28 to TRBJ2-1, with 11 bases lining up with TRBD2. V lost 1 base to trimming and J lost 7 bases; unmatched junction nucleotides: 12. This CDR3 spans 18 amino acids. CDR1 is MDHEN, CDR2 SYDVKM, per germline.

Details on this clonotype: The junction departs from germline at one end; a sequencing error may be responsible. This chain joins TRBV7-9 and TRBJ1-2, with D perhaps TRBD1 (5 bases). Germline V gene lookup returns CDR1 SEHNR and CDR2 FQNEAQ (reference sequence). The CDR3 is made up of 14 amino acids. The CDR3 reads CTSSSQGGKYGYTF. CDR3 nucleotides: TGTACCAGCAGCTCCCAGGGAGGGAAGTATGGCTACACCTTC. Looking up the rest from reference TRBV7-9 and TRBJ1-2 gives the full variable domain: DTGVSQNPRHKITKRGQNVTFRCDPISEHNRLYWYRQTLGQGPEFLTYFQNEAQLEKSRLLSDRFSAERPKGSFSTLEIQRTEQGDSAMYLCTSSSQGGKYGYTFGSGTRLTVV.

Of note for this clonotype: This is likely a read error, given that the CDR3 carries no conserved phenylalanine or tryptophan at its end. The chain uses TRBV4-3 and TRBJ2-2; no firm D call. This CDR3 comprises 14 residues. CDR1 and CDR2 from the germline V gene are LGHNA and YSLEER. CDR3 nucleotides: TGCGCCAGTAGCCAAGATCGGAACACCGGGGAGCTGTTTTAT. This sequence encodes CASSQDRNTGELFY.

The chain employs TRBV29-1 and TRBJ2-3, with D tentatively TRBD2 (5 bases). The germline V gene encodes CDR1 SQVTM and CDR2 ANQGSEA. The CDR3 consists of 15 residues. V dropped 6 bases and J dropped 5 bases, with 21 bases sitting between them. The CDR3 coding sequence is TGCAGCGTACGCATTAGCGTGAGTTGGAAAGATACGCAGTATTTT. Amino acid sequence: CSVRISVSWKDTQYF.

Remarks on this clonotype: Sequence at one end of the junction differs from germline and may be a read error. This chain connects TRBV6-2 or TRBV6-3 to TRBJ2-1; D not certain. The CDR3 contains 15 residues. Per the germline V gene, CDR1 is MNHEY and CDR2 is SVGEGT. In DNA, the CDR3 is TGTGCCAGCAGTTATGAGATTGTTGGCTACAATGAGCAATCCTTC. Translated: CASSYEIVGYNEQSF.

For this clonotype: The CDR3 carries no conserved terminal phenylalanine or tryptophan, so it likely arises from a read error. CDR3 nucleotide sequence: TGTGCCAGCAGTCCGCCGGGGCAGGGCTCCTACAATGAGCAGTTCCTC. It is translated as CASSPPGQGSYNEQFL. The chain uses TRBV6-2 or TRBV6-3 and TRBJ2-1; D tentatively fits TRBD1 or TRBD2 (5 bases each). The V end lost 5 bases, the J end lost 0 bases, and 14 bases lay between the germline ends. The CDR3 is 16 amino acids. Germline assignment: CDR1 MNHEY and CDR2 SVGEGT.

Note on this clonotype: The junction differs from germline at one of its ends, possibly a read error. The rearrangement links TRBV4-3 to TRBJ2-5; no firm D call. Germline V gene data show CDR1 as LGHNA and CDR2 as YSLEER. There are 13 residues in the CDR3. The CDR3 is CASRQVIMAAQYF. DNA of the CDR3: TGTGCCAGCAGACAAGTCATAATGGCGGCCCAGTACTTC.

The chain carries TRBV4-3 and TRBJ2-3; D is undetermined. Germline-derived CDR1 and CDR2 are LGHNA and YSLEER. Trimming took off 0 bases at V and 0 bases at J, with 10 bases between the two ends. The CDR3 sequence is 16 residues long. This chain's CDR3 is CASSQDGPYSTDTQYF. The CDR3 region has the DNA TGCGCCAGCAGCCAAGATGGTCCATATAGCACAGATACGCAGTATTTT.

About this clonotype: Since no conserved phenylalanine or tryptophan closes the CDR3, a read error is the likely cause. This sequence joins TRBV11-1 and TRBJ2-1; 9 nucleotides align to TRBD2. This CDR3 region has 15 residues. Looked up from germline, CDR1 is SGHAT and CDR2 is FQDESV (reference sequence). The CDR3 DNA is TGTTCCAGCAGCTTAGGGCGGGAGGGCCACAATGAGCAGTTCCTC. It is translated as CSSSLGREGHNEQFL.

Worth noting for this clonotype: No conserved phenylalanine or tryptophan ends this CDR3, so it is likely a read error. The V and J genes are TRBV6-5 and TRBJ1-2, with 7 bases lining up with TRBD1. The CDR3 has 14 residues. Germline CDR1 MNHEY, CDR2 SVGAGI. J lost 4 bases, V lost 0 bases, and 2 bases had no gene match. This CDR3 reads CASSYSRDSYGYTL. The CDR3 nucleotides read TGTGCCAGCAGTTACTCGAGGGACAGCTATGGCTACACCTTA.

For this clonotype: One end of the junction is discordant with germline, which a read error may explain. V gene TRBV4-1 combines with J gene TRBJ2-1; TRBD2 is a possible D gene (6 bases). CDR1 MGHRA and CDR2 YSYEKL come from the germline V gene. The CDR3 contains 15 residues. The CDR3 loop reads CVSNQAGTAYNEQFF. In nucleotides, the CDR3 is TGCGTCAGCAACCAAGCCGGGACTGCGTACAATGAGCAGTTCTTC.

This chain links TRBV29-1 with TRBJ1-1, with D perhaps matching TRBD1 (6 bases). CDR1 is SQVTM, CDR2 ANQGSEA, per germline. Trimming took off 4 bases at V and 7 bases at J, with 22 bases between the two ends. The CDR3 spans 15 residues. CDR3 in DNA: TGCAGCGTTGCAGGGGACTGGGGGATGATCATTGAAGCTTTCTTT. It yields the protein CSVAGDWGMIIEAFF.

The gene calls are TRBV6-2 or TRBV6-3 and TRBJ2-7; a weak D match, TRBD2 (6 bases). The CDR3 has 13 amino acids. In germline, CDR1 is MNHEY, CDR2 SVGEGT. CDR3 residues: CASGYEVPYEQYF. CDR3 DNA sequence: TGTGCTAGCGGTTATGAGGTACCCTACGAGCAGTACTTC.

As concerns this clonotype: A read error is possible here, since a much larger clone lies one base away. This chain uses TRBV2 with TRBJ2-3, with no clear D. V lost 1 base and J 0 bases, leaving 8 bases between the germline ends. CDR3 length: 15 amino acids. Germline CDR1 reads SNHLY; CDR2 reads FYNNEI. This CDR3 is CASSEVVRSTDTQYF. DNA of the CDR3: TGTGCCAGCAGTGAAGTAGTCAGGAGCACAGATACGCAGTATTTT.

This chain links TRBV6-2 or TRBV6-3 with TRBJ2-1, with TRBD1 identical over 8 bases. The CDR3 sequence is 14 residues long. CDR1 and CDR2 (germline): MNHEY, SVGEGT. CDR3 nucleotide sequence: TGTGGCAGGAGTTACTTTACGCAGGGACAGGTCCCGTTCTTC. Translating gives CGRSYFTQGQVPFF.

Regarding this clonotype: This CDR3 is missing its conserved last phenylalanine or tryptophan, likely due to a read error. The chain uses TRBV4-3 and TRBJ2-7; D unclear. The CDR3 is 15 residues long. Germline values: CDR1 LGHNA, CDR2 YSLEER. The CDR3 spells CASNQEHSGNYEQYS. The CDR3 nucleotides read TGCGCCAGCAACCAAGAACATAGTGGGAACTACGAGCAGTACTCC.

Of note for this clonotype: A junction end diverges from the germline sequence, so it may reflect a read error. V usage is TRBV5-5 and J usage is TRBJ2-3; 7 positions match TRBD2. The germline gives CDR1 SGHKS, CDR2 YYEKEE (reference sequence). The CDR3 extends over 16 amino acids. The CDR3 protein is CARSIPTSDSTDTQYF. In DNA form, the CDR3 reads TGTGCCCGCAGCATCCCCACTAGCGACAGCACAGATACGCAGTATTTT. The full variable domain, with the rest looked up from reference TRBV5-5 and TRBJ2-3, is DAGVTQSPTHLIKTRGQQVTLRCSPISGHKSVSWYQQVLGQGPQFIFQYYEKEERGRGNFPDRFSARQFPNYSSELNVNALLLGDSALYLCARSIPTSDSTDTQYFGPGTRLTVL.

Notes on this clonotype: The germline gene is not matched at one end of the junction; a read error may be the cause. The chain links TRBV12-3 or TRBV12-4 to TRBJ1-5, with 7 bases identical to TRBD1. The CDR3 is 14 residues long. The CDR3 DNA is TGTGCCAGCAAGCCGACAGGGATCAATCAGACCCAGCATTTT. This gives the protein CASKPTGINQTQHF.